Listed below are T cell receptor beta chains from one sample, sequenced in a study of blood T cell repertoires in COVID-19. Clones were sequenced by immunoSEQ multiplex PCR, and TCRdb holds only the in-frame ones, with some missing. The sample records around 400,000 clones, roughly nine tenths being singletons. Sequencing was performed on PBMCs or T cells enriched from blood (not recorded which). The source of these receptors is a woman in her twenties or thirties who had recovered from COVID-19. Each CDR3 is given with its conserved first and last residue. The order of the fields is clone size, D gene, J gene, V gene, CDR3 DNA, CDR3 protein. D genes are given only for firm matches. Clone size is given for some rows only: seen once, a few or many times, or a class if the clone is expanded.

NA	NA	TRBJ2-1	TRBV9	TGTGCCAGCAGCGTAGCCCAGGGTTCCTACAATGAGCAGTTCTTC	CASSVAQGSYNEQFF
once	TRBD2	TRBJ2-2	TRBV30	TGTGCCTGGAGTTCGGTCCAGCGGGGGGGCTTTTTAGCCGGGGAGCTGTTTTTT	CAWSSVQRGGFLAGELFF
NA	TRBD1	TRBJ2-2	TRBV7-2	TGTGCCAGCAGCTTGAACAGGGGGCCCACCGGGGAGCTGTTTTTT	CASSLNRGPTGELFF
NA	NA	TRBJ1-5	TRBV2	TGTGCCAGCAGTGAGGCAGTTAAACAGCCCCAGCATTTT	CASSEAVKQPQHF
NA	NA	TRBJ1-1	TRBV6-5	TGTGCCAGCACCTCGCACTCACAGGGGAACACTGAAGCTTTCTTT	CASTSHSQGNTEAFF
NA	NA	TRBJ1-1	TRBV7-2	TGTGCCAGCAGCTTAAAGGTCGGGGCTTTCTTT	CASSLKVGAFF
few	NA	TRBJ2-1	TRBV29-1	TGCAGCGTTGAAGAGTTCGGGGGGCAGCTCTACAATGAGCAGTTCTTC	CSVEEFGGQLYNEQFF
once	TRBD1	TRBJ2-2	TRBV13	TGTGCCAGCAGCCCGGGACAGGGGAGTTTCTCCGGGGAGCTGTTTTTT	CASSPGQGSFSGELFF
once	NA	TRBJ1-2	TRBV9	TGTGCCAGCAGCGGCTACAGGGAGTCTAACTATGGCTACACCTTC	CASSGYRESNYGYTF
NA	NA	TRBJ1-5	TRBV21-1	TGTGCCAGCAGCAAGCAGGGGTTGGAACAGCCCCAGCATTTT	CASSKQGLEQPQHF
NA	NA	TRBJ1-2	TRBV19	TGTGCCAGTTTGGGGACAAATGGCTACACCTTC	CASLGTNGYTF
NA	NA	TRBJ2-3	TRBV7-9	TGTGCCAGCAGCTTAACAGGTAGCACAGATACGCAGTATTTT	CASSLTGSTDTQYF
NA	TRBD1	TRBJ2-2	TRBV6-2/TRBV6-3	TGTGCCAGCAGCCACGAGGGACAGGTGGACACCGGGGAGCTGTTTTTT	CASSHEGQVDTGELFF
NA	TRBD1	TRBJ2-1	TRBV29-1	TGCAGCGTTGAACGACAGGGGAGCCACAATGAGCAGTTCTTC	CSVERQGSHNEQFF
once	TRBD1	TRBJ2-4	TRBV6-5	TGTGCCAGCAAAAGACAGGGTGTTCAGTACTTC	CASKRQGVQYF
NA	NA	TRBJ1-3	TRBV18	TGTGCCAGCTCACCAGGTCAAGTCTCGGGAGGAAACACCATATATTTT	CASSPGQVSGGNTIYF
NA	TRBD1	TRBJ2-2	TRBV29-1	TGCAGCGTCCAGGGGGCACCAGACACCGGGGAGCTGTTTTTT	CSVQGAPDTGELFF
NA	TRBD1	TRBJ1-1	TRBV25-1	TGTGCCAGCCGGGACAGGGGACCGGCTTTCTTT	CASRDRGPAFF
NA	TRBD1	TRBJ1-2	TRBV7-3	TGTGCCAGCAGCACAAAAATTGAAAACAGGGGCGGCTACACCTTC	CASSTKIENRGGYTF
NA	TRBD2	TRBJ2-7	TRBV6-1	TGTGCCAGCAGTGAAGCTTGGGAAGGACTAGCCTCCTACGAGCAGTACTTC	CASSEAWEGLASYEQYF